This section outlines one TCR beta chain sequence together with its context. The sample comes from a study of blood T cell repertoires in COVID-19. Germline trimming cut 1 base from V and 5 bases from J; bases unmatched to any gene: 5. Germline CDR1 reads LNHNV; CDR2 reads YYDKDF (reference sequence). CDR3 length: 15 amino acids. The table came from immunoSEQ multiplex PCR; TCRdb's copy has only in-frame clones and leaves some out. In the table there are roughly 360,000 clones, around 87% of which are singletons. The study drew participants aged roughly 18 to 95 years from some 23 US areas. This chain connects TRBV15 to TRBJ2-7, with 10 bases matching TRBD1. Sequencing used PBMCs or T cells enriched from blood (not recorded which). This receptor was identified in a woman in her 30s with acute COVID-19. The CDR3 region has the DNA TGTGCCACCAGCAGAGCCCGGGACAGGGGCGACGAGCAGTACTTC. As protein: CATSRARDRGDEQYF. Filled out from reference TRBV15 and TRBJ2-7, the complete variable domain reads DAMVIQNPRYQVTQFGKPVTLSCSQTLNHNVMYWYQQKSSQAPKLLFHYYDKDFNNEADTPDNFQSRRPNTSFCFLDIRSPGLGDTAMYLCATSRARDRGDEQYFGPGTRLTVT.